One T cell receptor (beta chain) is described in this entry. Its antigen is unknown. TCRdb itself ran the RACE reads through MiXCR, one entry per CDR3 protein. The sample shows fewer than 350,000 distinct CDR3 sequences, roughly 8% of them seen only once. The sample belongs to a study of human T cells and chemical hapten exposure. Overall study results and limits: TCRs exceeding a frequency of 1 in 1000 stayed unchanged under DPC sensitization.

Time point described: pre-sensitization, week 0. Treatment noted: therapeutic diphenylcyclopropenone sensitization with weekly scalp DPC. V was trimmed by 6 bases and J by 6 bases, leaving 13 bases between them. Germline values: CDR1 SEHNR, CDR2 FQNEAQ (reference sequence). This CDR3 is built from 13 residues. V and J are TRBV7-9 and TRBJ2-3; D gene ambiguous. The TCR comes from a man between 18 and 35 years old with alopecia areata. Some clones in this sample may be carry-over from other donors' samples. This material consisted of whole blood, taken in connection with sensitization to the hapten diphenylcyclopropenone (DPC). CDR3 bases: TGTGCCAGCAGTTCTCACCTATTGGATACGCAGTATTTT. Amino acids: CASSSHLLDTQYF.